This is a list of T cell receptor beta chains from one sample in a study of cytomegalovirus exposure and HLA in healthy donors. Only in-frame clones appear in the TCRdb table, and some are missing; sequencing was by immunoSEQ multiplex PCR. Of over 85,000 clones listed, about three quarters are singletons. The source material was PBMCs. These TCRs come from a woman between 55 and 75 years old in good health and CMV-seropositive. CDR3s include the opening cysteine and the closing phenylalanine or tryptophan. The D gene is left open where the match is weak. Not every row has a clone size; where given, it reads once, few, many or a size class.

J | size | V | D | DNA | CDR3
TRBJ2-7 | - | TRBV4-1 | TRBD2 | TGCGCCAGCAGCCAAGCGATCCTGGGGGGGGGAGCCTACGAGCAGTACTTC | CASSQAILGGGAYEQYF
TRBJ2-1 | - | TRBV27 | TRBD2 | TGTGCCAGCAGTATGTACCTAGCGGGAGTGTGGAATGAGCAGTTCTTC | CASSMYLAGVWNEQFF
TRBJ2-1 | - | TRBV19 | - | TGTGCCACCTCACAGGATAGCTCCTACAATGAGCAGTTCTTC | CATSQDSSYNEQFF
TRBJ2-5 | - | TRBV29-1 | TRBD1 | TGCAGCCAAACCGGGACAGGGTCAGAGACCCAGTACTTC | CSQTGTGSETQYF
TRBJ1-2 | - | TRBV27 | TRBD1 | TGTGCCAGCAGTTTGGTTGGGGACAGAAACTATGGCTACACCTTC | CASSLVGDRNYGYTF
TRBJ2-5 | once | TRBV27 | - | TGTGCCAGCAGTTTATTTGCAGGGCAAGAGACCCAGTACTTC | CASSLFAGQETQYF
TRBJ1-1 | - | TRBV19 | - | TGTGCCAGTAGTACGAGAACCGGGGTTAACACTGAAGCTTTCTTT | CASSTRTGVNTEAFF
TRBJ2-7 | - | TRBV18 | - | TGTGCCAGCTCAACCTCGAACGAGCAGTACTTC | CASSTSNEQYF
TRBJ2-3 | - | TRBV9 | - | TGTGCCAGCAGCGTGAGTAGCACAGATACGCAGTATTTT | CASSVSSTDTQYF
TRBJ2-7 | - | TRBV7-2 | TRBD1 | TGTGCCAGCAGCACAGGACAGGGGGCGAGCGTCTACGAGCAGTACTTC | CASSTGQGASVYEQYF
TRBJ2-1 | - | TRBV28 | TRBD2 | TGTGCCAGCAGTCTCAGGTCGGGAGGGCCGGAGTTCTTC | CASSLRSGGPEFF
TRBJ2-2 | - | TRBV4-2 | TRBD2 | TGTGCCAGCAGCCAAGATGCTAGCGGGAGGGCCGGGGAGCTGTTTTTT | CASSQDASGRAGELFF
TRBJ1-1 | - | TRBV6-6 | - | TGTGCCAGCAGACTCGGGACAAGTGAAGCTTTCTTT | CASRLGTSEAFF
TRBJ1-6 | - | TRBV30 | - | TGTGCCTGGAGTGTACAGGGCAATTCACCCCTCCACTTT | CAWSVQGNSPLHF
TRBJ2-1 | - | TRBV5-1 | TRBD2 | TGCGCCAGCAGTCCAGGAGTCGGACTAGCGTATAACAATGAGCAGTTCTTC | CASSPGVGLAYNNEQFF
TRBJ2-3 | once | TRBV7-6 | - | TGTGCCAGCAGCTTAGCGCTGGGCGCAGATACGCAGTATTTT | CASSLALGADTQYF
TRBJ2-1 | - | TRBV6-5 | - | TGTGCCAGCAGTTCCAACCCTCCGGGTGAGCAGTTCTTC | CASSSNPPGEQFF
TRBJ2-7 | few | TRBV7-2 | - | TGTGCCAGCAGCTTAGTCGGGAGCGGTTACGAGCAGTACTTC | CASSLVGSGYEQYF
TRBJ2-2 | - | TRBV4-2 | - | TGTGCCAGCAGCCAAGAGTCTGCCGGGGAGCTGTTTTTT | CASSQESAGELFF
TRBJ1-1 | - | TRBV6-5 | - | TGTGCCAGCAGCATACGGGGGTCGGAGACTGAAGCTTTCTTT | CASSIRGSETEAFF
TRBJ2-7 | - | TRBV29-1 | TRBD1 | TGCAGCGTTCACACCGGGACAGGGTACTACGAGCAGTACTTC | CSVHTGTGYYEQYF
TRBJ1-2 | - | TRBV28 | - | TGTGCCAGCAGTTCCGTGGGGGCAGGGTATGGCTACACCTTC | CASSSVGAGYGYTF
TRBJ2-3 | once | TRBV18 | - | TGTGCCAGCTCACCATCGTTGTCGAGTACAGATACGCAGTATTTT | CASSPSLSSTDTQYF
TRBJ2-5 | - | TRBV4-2 | - | TGTGCCAGCAGCCAAGTAGTCAGGGAGACCCAGTACTTC | CASSQVVRETQYF
TRBJ2-2 | - | TRBV30 | TRBD2 | TGTGCCTGGAGTGTACGGGAGGGTGCGAACGCCGGGGAGCTGTTTTTT | CAWSVREGANAGELFF
TRBJ2-7 | - | TRBV13 | TRBD2 | TGTGCCAGCAGACCCCTAGCGGGCGGCACCTACGAGCAGTACTTC | CASRPLAGGTYEQYF
TRBJ2-7 | - | TRBV13 | - | TGTGCCAGCAGCATCAGACAGGAGCAGTACTTC | CASSIRQEQYF
TRBJ1-1 | - | TRBV5-1 | - | TGCGCCAGCAGCGCATCAGTTAACACTGAAGCTTTCTTT | CASSASVNTEAFF
TRBJ1-4 | few | TRBV9 | TRBD1 | TGTGCCAGCAGCCCTCGGACAGGGGGATCAACTAATGAAAAACTGTTTTTT | CASSPRTGGSTNEKLFF
TRBJ2-2 | - | TRBV6-6 | - | TGTGCCAGCAGTTACTCTATCAGGGGGGCCACCGGGGAGCTGTTTTTT | CASSYSIRGATGELFF
TRBJ1-1 | - | TRBV2 | - | TGTGCCAGCAGTGAAGCGCTGGCAAACACTGAAGCTTTCTTT | CASSEALANTEAFF
TRBJ2-1 | - | TRBV7-9 | TRBD2 | TGTGCCAGCAGCTTAGGGGTTGGTAGCGGGAGGGCGGAGCAGTTCTTC | CASSLGVGSGRAEQFF
TRBJ2-1 | - | TRBV4-2 | TRBD2 | TGTGCCAGCAGCCTGAGCGGGAGCAATGAGCAGTTCTTC | CASSLSGSNEQFF
TRBJ2-7 | - | TRBV2 | TRBD2 | TGTGCCAGCAGTGCAGGGACTAGCGGGAGAGAGCAGTACTTC | CASSAGTSGREQYF
TRBJ1-1 | - | TRBV10-2 | - | TGCGCCAGCAGTGAGTCTACAGGCTCCCGATCTGAAGCTTTCTTT | CASSESTGSRSEAFF